Listed below are T cell receptor beta chains from one sample, sequenced in a study of neoadjuvant nivolumab and ipilimumab in lung cancer. The protocol was immunoSEQ multiplex PCR, while the TCRdb copy is restricted to in-frame clones and leaves out a portion. Of about 38,000 clones listed, approximately 89% were seen once; the top ten hold approximately 3.4%. The specimen was peripheral blood, collected before neoadjuvant nivolumab, alone or with ipilimumab. The origin of the receptors is an adult with non-small cell lung cancer. Both conserved end residues are part of each CDR3. The D gene is left open where the match is weak. Clone size appears in some rows only: once, few, many, or a class for an expanded clone.

J gene | V gene | D gene | clone size | CDR3 DNA | CDR3 protein
TRBJ2-2 | TRBV10-2 | - | - | TGCGCCAGCAGTGCGAGGCTAGCCGGGGAGCTGTTTTTT | CASSARLAGELFF
TRBJ1-2 | TRBV5-4 | TRBD1 | - | TGTGCCAGCAGCCGACAGGGGTCTAACTATGGCTACACCTTC | CASSRQGSNYGYTF
TRBJ2-7 | TRBV15 | - | - | TGTGCCACCAGCAGTCAGGGATACGAGCAGTACTTC | CATSSQGYEQYF
TRBJ1-4 | TRBV6-1 | - | - | TGTGCCAGCAGACCCGGGACGGGGATTGAAAAACTGTTTTTT | CASRPGTGIEKLFF
TRBJ2-7 | TRBV4-2 | - | - | TGTGCCAGCAGCCAAGAATTCGAACAGTCGGCCAACGAGCAGTACTTC | CASSQEFEQSANEQYF
TRBJ2-5 | TRBV2 | TRBD1 | - | TGTGCCAGGAGGGGGACAGTCCAAGAGACCCAGTACTTC | CARRGTVQETQYF
TRBJ2-5 | TRBV7-2 | TRBD2 | few | TGTGCCAGCAGCTTTGGTAGAGCGGGGGGCGAAGAGACCCAGTACTTC | CASSFGRAGGEETQYF
TRBJ2-1 | TRBV5-4 | - | - | TGTGCCAGCAGCTTGGGGGGGGAGGCCTACAATGAGCAGTTCTTC | CASSLGGEAYNEQFF
TRBJ2-7 | TRBV10-3 | - | - | TGTGCCATCAGTGAAGTACCGGGGACCGAGCAGTACTTC | CAISEVPGTEQYF
TRBJ2-7 | TRBV7-9 | - | - | TGTGCCAGCAGCTTAGACCCGCTCGAGCAGTACTTC | CASSLDPLEQYF
TRBJ1-2 | TRBV7-2 | TRBD1 | - | TGTGCCAGCAGCCTAAGGGGGCATGGCTACACCTTC | CASSLRGHGYTF
TRBJ2-7 | TRBV6-1 | - | - | TGTGCCAGCATCGGAACTACCCACGAGCAGTACTTC | CASIGTTHEQYF
TRBJ2-5 | TRBV6-5 | TRBD1 | - | TGTGCCAGCAGAGCGACAGGGCAAGAGACCCAGTACTTC | CASRATGQETQYF
TRBJ2-7 | TRBV19 | TRBD2 | - | TGTGCCAGCCGACTAGCGGGAGGCGGGGGGGAGCAGTACTTC | CASRLAGGGGEQYF
TRBJ2-5 | TRBV11-2 | - | - | TGTGCCAGCAGCCTTACGCCAGTCTGGGAGACCCAGTACTTC | CASSLTPVWETQYF
TRBJ2-3 | TRBV29-1 | TRBD2 | - | TGCAGCGTCCTCCAACTAGCGAGGTCCACAGATACGCAGTATTTT | CSVLQLARSTDTQYF
TRBJ1-2 | TRBV11-2 | - | - | TGTGCCAGCAGACTCACAGTGGGCTATGGCTACACCTTC | CASRLTVGYGYTF
TRBJ2-7 | TRBV19 | - | - | TGTGCCAGTAGTATATCAGATTCCGAGCAGTACTTC | CASSISDSEQYF
TRBJ2-1 | TRBV11-2 | - | - | TGTGCCAGCAACAACCATGAGGATCACAATGAGCAGTTCTTC | CASNNHEDHNEQFF
TRBJ1-2 | TRBV25-1 | - | - | TGTGCCAGCAGTGAACAGGATGGAAATTATGGCTACACCTTC | CASSEQDGNYGYTF
TRBJ1-3 | TRBV4-3 | - | - | TGCGCCAGCAGCCTACAGTCCGGAAACACCATATATTTT | CASSLQSGNTIYF
TRBJ1-1 | TRBV18 | TRBD1 | - | TGTGCCAGCTCACTCCGCATGGACAGGGGGCGGTTTGAAGCTTTCTTT | CASSLRMDRGRFEAFF
TRBJ2-7 | TRBV28 | TRBD2 | - | TGTGCCAGCGGCGGGGAGGGGTCCTACGAGCAGTACTTC | CASGGEGSYEQYF
TRBJ2-1 | TRBV7-2 | - | - | TGTGCCAGCAGCTTAGTTGGCTCAGGGGACAATGAGCAGTTCTTC | CASSLVGSGDNEQFF
TRBJ2-7 | TRBV4-3 | - | - | TGCGCCAGCAGCCAAGAAGGCGCCGGTTCCAGCGAGCAGTACTTC | CASSQEGAGSSEQYF
TRBJ2-1 | TRBV5-1 | TRBD2 | once | TGCGCCAGCAGCTGGGCCGGGACTAGCGGATACAATGAGCAGTTCTTC | CASSWAGTSGYNEQFF
TRBJ2-5 | TRBV18 | - | - | TGTGCCAGCTCACCTGATTCTTCCCGAGAGACCCAGTACTTC | CASSPDSSRETQYF
TRBJ2-3 | TRBV5-4 | - | once | TGTGCCAGCAGTTCGGGACGGTTAAGCACAGATACGCAGTATTTT | CASSSGRLSTDTQYF
TRBJ2-1 | TRBV5-1 | TRBD2 | once | TGCGCCAGCAGCTTGGTTAGCGGGCAATACAATGAGCAGTTCTTC | CASSLVSGQYNEQFF
TRBJ2-5 | TRBV6-5 | TRBD2 | - | TGTGCCAGCAGTTACACCCGGACTAGCGGGAAAGAGACCCAGTACTTC | CASSYTRTSGKETQYF
TRBJ1-5 | TRBV30 | - | - | TGTGCCTGGAGTGTGTCCGGGGGGAATCAGCCCCAGCATTTT | CAWSVSGGNQPQHF
TRBJ2-5 | TRBV30 | - | - | TGTGCCTGGACCTTGGGGTCGAGAGCAGGAGAGACCCAGTACTTC | CAWTLGSRAGETQYF
TRBJ2-7 | TRBV7-9 | - | once | TGTGCCAGCAGCTTATCGACTGCCCTCCCCTCCTACGAGCAGTACTTC | CASSLSTALPSYEQYF
TRBJ1-1 | TRBV10-3 | - | - | TGTGCCATCAGTATGACAGACGAGAACACTGAAGCTTTCTTT | CAISMTDENTEAFF
TRBJ1-1 | TRBV7-3 | - | - | TGTGCCAGCAGCCAAGATCGTAGTCTCGGACGTCGAGCTTTCTTT | CASSQDRSLGRRAFF
TRBJ2-7 | TRBV11-2 | TRBD1 | - | TGTGCCAGCAGCTTACAGGGGACAGGGACTTCCTACGAGCAGTACTTC | CASSLQGTGTSYEQYF
TRBJ2-5 | TRBV2 | - | - | TGTGCCAGCAGTGATAGGGGCCATTACGACGAGACCCAGTACTTC | CASSDRGHYDETQYF
TRBJ2-7 | TRBV4-1 | TRBD2 | - | TGCGCCAGCAGCCAAGATGTAGCGGGATTGTCCTACGAGCAGTACTTC | CASSQDVAGLSYEQYF
TRBJ1-2 | TRBV27 | - | - | TGTGCCAGCAGTTTAGGTGGGGTCGCCAGGGGCTATGGCTACACCTTC | CASSLGGVARGYGYTF
TRBJ2-7 | TRBV9 | - | - | TGTGCCAGCAGCGCGGACAGTGGTTCGGCCGAGCAGTACTTC | CASSADSGSAEQYF
TRBJ2-6 | TRBV6-5 | - | - | TGTGCCACAAGGGACTCCCACTCTGGGGCCAACGTCCTGACTTTC | CATRDSHSGANVLTF
TRBJ2-3 | TRBV30 | - | once | TGTGCCTGGAGTGTAAGCACAGATACGCAGTATTTT | CAWSVSTDTQYF
TRBJ1-1 | TRBV7-2 | - | - | TGTGCCAGCAGCTTCGGAGCAGGGGATTCAGCTTTCTTT | CASSFGAGDSAFF
TRBJ1-2 | TRBV18 | TRBD1 | few | TGTGCCAGCTCACCTACTGGACAGGGTGATGGCTACACCTTC | CASSPTGQGDGYTF
TRBJ2-7 | TRBV6-5 | - | - | TGTGCCAGCCAGTACAGTTACTCCTACGAGCAGTACTTC | CASQYSYSYEQYF
TRBJ1-1 | TRBV6-5 | - | - | TGTGCCAGCAGTTACTTTGGGGGCACGTCGAACACTGAAGCTTTCTTT | CASSYFGGTSNTEAFF
TRBJ2-5 | TRBV6-1 | - | - | TGTGCCAGTGACCCGGACGCGGAGACCCAGTACTTC | CASDPDAETQYF
TRBJ2-5 | TRBV6-5 | TRBD2 | - | TGTGCCAGCAGTTACGACAAGTGGGGGGGAGTAGAGACCCAGTACTTC | CASSYDKWGGVETQYF
TRBJ1-5 | TRBV6-1 | TRBD1 | - | TGTGCCAGCAGTGAACAGGTAACAGGGGTGTTTCAGCCCCAGCATTTT | CASSEQVTGVFQPQHF
TRBJ2-7 | TRBV4-3 | - | - | TGCGCCAGCAGCCAAGTGAGGGGGGCCTACGAGCAGTACTTC | CASSQVRGAYEQYF
TRBJ2-2 | TRBV9 | - | - | TGTGCCAGCAGCTTTAGCGGGAACACCGGGGAGCTGTTTTTT | CASSFSGNTGELFF
TRBJ2-5 | TRBV18 | - | - | TGTGCCAGCTCACCCTTGCTAACTACCCAAGAGACCCAGTACTTC | CASSPLLTTQETQYF
TRBJ1-5 | TRBV5-5 | - | - | TGTGCCAGCGGGTTCGGACAGATCAAAGATCAGCCCCAGCATTTT | CASGFGQIKDQPQHF
TRBJ2-7 | TRBV7-9 | TRBD2 | few | TGTGCCAGCAGCCTGGGGCTAGCGGGAGGTCCCATCCCACTGGAGCAGTACTTC | CASSLGLAGGPIPLEQYF
TRBJ2-1 | TRBV15 | TRBD2 | - | TGTGCCACCAGCAGAGCTTCGAGCGGGAGTCTTAATGAGCAGTTCTTC | CATSRASSGSLNEQFF